This T cell receptor beta chain was retrieved from a study of T cell repertoires in cytomegalovirus infection. Across the whole study: An indication of both CMV infection and matching HLA type came from public TCR beta signatures.

With 0 bases clipped from V and 1 base from J, the junction kept 12 bases outside the gene matches. This CDR3 comprises 20 residues. CDR1 and CDR2 (germline): MNHEY, SVGAGI. TCRdb passed the reads through MiXCR, listing each CDR3 protein once. The repertoire holds approximately 770,000 distinct CDR3 sequences, with roughly 28% as singletons. Broader study findings: The ex vivo response was dominated by HLA-C-restricted CMV-specific TCR beta clonotypes. Carriers of CMV plus the relevant HLA were identified by cumulative public TCR beta family frequency.

Remarks on this clonotype: Its cognate antigen is unknown.

This rearrangement joins TRBV6-5 to TRBJ2-3; 11 nucleotides agree with TRBD1. Here the sequenced sample was cultured CD8+ T cells from PBMCs, taken from culture after CMV antigen stimulation. This TCR was sampled from a human donor in good health (CMV status not recorded). Some clones in this sample may be carry-over from other donors' samples. The CDR3: CASSYSVVIGTGGGTDTQYF. The CDR3, as DNA: TGTGCCAGCAGTTACTCGGTGGTAATTGGGACAGGGGGAGGCACAGATACGCAGTATTTT.